A selection of T cell receptor beta chains follows, all from one sample in a study of spatial heterogeneity in lung cancer. TCRdb ran MiXCR on the 5' RACE reads and lists one entry per CDR3 protein. The sample lists fewer than 45,000 distinct CDR3 sequences; under 7.5% were seen once. This specimen consisted of PBMCs, obtained at surgery. These receptors were obtained from a female donor with early-stage non-small cell lung cancer. CDR3s include the opening cysteine and the closing phenylalanine or tryptophan. D genes are given only for firm matches. Size values are once, few and many counts, or a class for expanded clones, and some rows have none.

size	V	J	D	CDR3	DNA
many	TRBV5-1	TRBJ2-7	TRBD2	CASSLSSPRSGGSYEQYF	TGCGCCAGCAGCTTGTCATCACCCCGCAGCGGGGGATCCTACGAGCAGTACTTC
many	TRBV20-1	TRBJ1-4	-	CSAGLVGVGEKLFF	TGCAGTGCGGGCTTGGTCGGGGTAGGAGAAAAACTGTTTTTT
many	TRBV5-5	TRBJ1-6	TRBD1	CASSLGRGGQTAFNSPLHF	TGTGCCAGCAGCTTGGGGCGAGGGGGCCAGACGGCTTTCAATTCACCCCTCCACTTT
many	TRBV4-1	TRBJ2-5	-	CASSPPQVRETQYF	TGCGCCAGCAGCCCGCCCCAAGTTAGAGAGACCCAGTACTTC
-	TRBV11-2	TRBJ2-6	-	CASSWALTFSPGANVLTF	TGTGCCAGCAGTTGGGCCTTGACCTTCTCCCCTGGGGCCAACGTCCTGACTTTC
many	TRBV5-1	TRBJ2-5	-	CASSSQGTRQETQYF	TGCGCCAGCAGCTCCCAGGGGACTCGCCAAGAGACCCAGTACTTC
-	TRBV3-1	TRBJ2-5	-	CASSQVFGESETQYF	TGTGCCAGCAGCCAAGTTTTTGGGGAATCAGAGACCCAGTACTTC
many	TRBV6-2/TRBV6-3	TRBJ2-3	TRBD1	CASSRGQGKTDTQYF	TGTGCCAGCAGCAGGGGACAGGGGAAGACAGATACGCAGTATTTT
many	TRBV4-3	TRBJ2-1	-	CASSLEGWDNEQFF	TGCGCCAGCAGCCTCGAGGGTTGGGACAATGAGCAGTTCTTC
-	TRBV6-5	TRBJ1-5	TRBD1	CASSRTGVLSDQPQHF	TGTGCCAGCAGTCGGACAGGGGTCTTGTCCGATCAGCCCCAGCATTTT
many	TRBV12-3/TRBV12-4	TRBJ2-7	-	CASSLGGFEQYF	TGTGCCAGCAGTTTAGGAGGGTTCGAGCAGTACTTC
many	TRBV19	TRBJ2-7	TRBD1	CARGQDFYEQYF	TGTGCCAGGGGACAGGACTTCTACGAGCAGTACTTC
few	TRBV7-9	TRBJ1-1	-	CASSLSHSEAFF	TGTGCCAGCAGCTTAAGTCATTCTGAAGCTTTCTTT
many	TRBV5-4	TRBJ2-5	-	CASSLGFETQYF	TGTGCCAGCAGCTTGGGTTTCGAGACCCAGTACTTC
many	TRBV28	TRBJ2-3	TRBD1	CASSNAGTGTDTQYF	TGTGCCAGCAGTAACGCCGGGACAGGCACAGATACGCAGTATTTT
few	TRBV2	TRBJ2-7	-	CASSDTLDMDDGYEQYF	TGTGCCAGCAGCGATACGTTGGACATGGACGACGGCTACGAGCAGTACTTC
few	TRBV6-5	TRBJ2-5	-	CASSSGPGGETQYF	TGTGCCAGCAGTTCGGGGCCCGGCGGTGAGACCCAGTACTTC
many	TRBV29-1	TRBJ1-5	-	CSVGTGQQPQHF	TGCAGCGTTGGAACAGGCCAACAGCCCCAGCATTTT
many	TRBV12-3/TRBV12-4	TRBJ2-1	-	CASRSVAEQFF	TGTGCCAGCAGGTCGGTCGCTGAGCAGTTCTTC
-	TRBV3-1	TRBJ2-3	-	CASSPTSPDTQYF	TGTGCCAGCAGCCCCACATCTCCAGATACGCAGTATTTT
-	TRBV11-2	TRBJ1-1	-	CASSPREGMNTEAFF	TGTGCCAGCAGCCCCAGGGAGGGGATGAACACTGAAGCTTTCTTT
many	TRBV7-9	TRBJ2-5	-	CASSSTQEETQYF	TGTGCCAGCAGCTCCACCCAGGAAGAGACCCAGTACTTC
many	TRBV7-8	TRBJ2-5	-	CASSRAAGLQETQYF	TGTGCCAGCAGCCGGGCGGCAGGCCTCCAAGAGACCCAGTACTTC
many	TRBV20-1	TRBJ1-5	-	CSALNRGRSSNQPQHF	TGCAGTGCCCTGAATCGCGGACGATCTAGCAATCAGCCCCAGCATTTT
many	TRBV4-1	TRBJ2-3	TRBD1	CASSRRQGAQDTDTQYF	TGCGCCAGCAGCCGACGACAGGGGGCGCAGGACACAGATACGCAGTATTTT
few	TRBV20-1	TRBJ2-3	TRBD2	CGPQFSGGFTDTQYF	TGCGGGCCCCAATTTAGCGGGGGATTCACAGATACGCAGTATTTT
many	TRBV20-1	TRBJ2-3	TRBD2	CSARRGGPTDTQYF	TGCAGTGCTAGGCGGGGGGGCCCCACAGATACGCAGTATTTT
many	TRBV20-1	TRBJ1-2	-	CSARQGYGYTF	TGCAGTGCTAGGCAGGGATACGGCTACACCTTC
-	TRBV2	TRBJ1-1	-	CASSPGPLGAFF	TGTGCCAGCAGTCCGGGACCCCTGGGAGCTTTCTTT
few	TRBV7-9	TRBJ2-6	TRBD1	CASSLLAGTGASGANVLTF	TGTGCCAGCAGCTTACTGGCAGGGACAGGGGCCTCTGGGGCCAACGTCCTGACTTTC
few	TRBV27	TRBJ2-7	TRBD1	CASRGTGGTYEQYF	TGTGCCAGCAGGGGAACAGGGGGGACCTACGAGCAGTACTTC
many	TRBV20-1	TRBJ2-1	-	CSAVGDSDEQFF	TGCAGTGCTGTAGGGGATTCGGATGAGCAGTTCTTC
many	TRBV7-2	TRBJ1-1	TRBD1	CASSPGQGRAEAFF	TGTGCCAGCAGCCCCGGACAGGGAAGGGCTGAAGCTTTCTTT
many	TRBV4-3	TRBJ2-5	TRBD2	CASSQEEKTSGPRAETQYF	TGCGCCAGCAGCCAAGAGGAAAAAACTAGCGGGCCCCGAGCTGAGACCCAGTACTTC
-	TRBV12-3/TRBV12-4	TRBJ1-2	-	CASSPRGLYGYTF	TGTGCCAGCAGCCCCAGGGGCCTCTATGGCTACACCTTC
-	TRBV7-2	TRBJ2-2	TRBD2	CASSRTSGWTGELFF	TGTGCCAGCAGCAGAACTAGCGGTTGGACCGGGGAGCTGTTTTTT
-	TRBV6-1	TRBJ1-5	-	CASSAEVSNQPQHF	TGTGCCAGCAGTGCTGAGGTTAGCAATCAGCCCCAGCATTTT
many	TRBV4-1	TRBJ1-2	TRBD1	CASSQVGTGRDYGYTF	TGCGCCAGCAGCCAAGTGGGGACAGGGAGAGACTATGGCTACACCTTC
many	TRBV6-2/TRBV6-3	TRBJ2-1	-	CASNQDSYNEQFF	TGTGCCAGCAATCAAGACAGCTACAATGAGCAGTTCTTC
many	TRBV11-2	TRBJ1-5	-	CASSLTHGISNQPQHF	TGTGCCAGCAGCCTCACCCACGGTATAAGCAATCAGCCCCAGCATTTT
-	TRBV6-2/TRBV6-3	TRBJ2-3	-	CASNSVPDTQYF	TGTGCCAGCAACTCCGTGCCAGATACGCAGTATTTT
many	TRBV4-2	TRBJ1-5	-	CASSQVGSNQPQHF	TGTGCCAGCAGCCAGGTGGGGAGCAATCAGCCCCAGCATTTT
few	TRBV7-9	TRBJ2-2	-	CASSLAQIALTGELFF	TGTGCCAGCAGCTTAGCGCAGATAGCCCTCACCGGGGAGCTGTTTTTT
few	TRBV18	TRBJ2-2	TRBD1	CASSPRGPVTGELFF	TGTGCCAGCTCACCGAGGGGGCCGGTCACCGGGGAGCTGTTTTTT
many	TRBV7-9	TRBJ2-5	-	CASSLGQLETQYF	TGTGCCAGCAGCTTAGGACAACTGGAGACCCAGTACTTC
many	TRBV3-1	TRBJ2-7	-	CASSQDGGSSLQYF	TGTGCCAGCAGCCAAGATGGAGGGAGTTCCCTTCAGTACTTC
-	TRBV6-6	TRBJ2-3	-	CASLGGSTDTQYF	TGTGCCAGCCTTGGTGGGTCGACAGATACGCAGTATTTT
many	TRBV7-9	TRBJ1-5	-	CASSQQGRGRNQPQHF	TGTGCCAGCAGTCAACAAGGTAGAGGGAGAAATCAGCCCCAGCATTTT
few	TRBV20-1	TRBJ2-3	TRBD1	CSGTGGRTDTQYF	TGCAGTGGAACAGGGGGTCGCACAGATACGCAGTATTTT
many	TRBV10-1	TRBJ1-1	-	CASSERGGAEAFF	TGCGCCAGCAGTGAACGGGGAGGCGCTGAAGCTTTCTTT
-	TRBV5-6	TRBJ1-2	-	CASSFELLKYGYTF	TGTGCCAGCAGCTTCGAACTTCTGAAGTATGGCTACACCTTC
-	TRBV5-8	TRBJ2-7	TRBD1	CASSLQGVPTYEQYF	TGTGCCAGCAGCCTCCAGGGGGTCCCAACCTACGAGCAGTACTTC
many	TRBV5-1	TRBJ2-1	-	CASSFRGEGGNEQFF	TGCGCCAGCAGCTTCAGGGGTGAGGGTGGCAATGAGCAGTTCTTC
many	TRBV20-1	TRBJ2-7	TRBD2	CSAPTSGLREQYF	TGCAGTGCTCCCACTAGCGGTCTGAGGGAGCAGTACTTC
many	TRBV29-1	TRBJ2-3	TRBD1	CSVEMGRGHSTDTQYF	TGCAGCGTTGAAATGGGCAGGGGGCATTCGACAGATACGCAGTATTTT
many	TRBV10-3	TRBJ2-5	-	CAISAQETQYF	TGTGCCATCAGTGCCCAAGAGACCCAGTACTTC
many	TRBV20-1	TRBJ1-1	-	CSARAPGQTMNTEAFF	TGCAGTGCTAGGGCCCCAGGACAGACTATGAACACTGAAGCTTTCTTT
few	TRBV5-1	TRBJ1-1	-	CASSPFGRTEAFF	TGCGCCAGCAGCCCCTTCGGGAGGACTGAAGCTTTCTTT
-	TRBV30	TRBJ2-5	-	CAWKQTGQETQYF	TGTGCCTGGAAACAGACAGGCCAAGAGACCCAGTACTTC
many	TRBV12-3/TRBV12-4	TRBJ2-2	TRBD1	CASSRDSGELFF	TGTGCCAGCAGTCGGGACAGCGGGGAGCTGTTTTTT